Below are 9 T cell receptor beta chains sequenced from a single sample in a study of beta chain features in type 1 diabetes. Of the isolated RNA, all was reverse transcribed, and so the sequenced material was expressed TCRB transcripts. Sequencing was performed with immunoSEQ multiplex PCR; in TCRdb, only in-frame clones are kept and a portion is missing. Of around 340,000 clones listed, around 9.3% are singletons. Points from the study as a whole: Significant though moderate, a shortening of TCRB CDR3s appeared in all four CD4+ subsets of Type 1 diabetes patients.

Antigens of these TCRs are unknown. The sample was central memory CD4+ T cells from blood. Receptor source: a man aged 30-40 years with type 1 diabetes.

The table lists this clone with a few counts. This rearrangement joins TRBV2 to TRBJ2-5; unclear D gene. This CDR3 has 13 residues. The ends were cut back, 4 bases at V and 2 bases at J, with 8 bases in the middle. Germline CDR1 is SNHLY and CDR2 is FYNNEI. CDR3 in amino acids: CASSGGSQETQYF. In DNA, the CDR3 is TGTGCCAGCAGTGGGGGTTCTCAAGAGACCCAGTACTTC.

This clone was seen a few times. J is TRBJ2-5 and V is TRBV15; D is unclear. The V end lost 1 base, the J end lost 5 bases, and 11 bases lay between the germline ends. The CDR3 contains 14 residues. Germline CDR1 is LNHNV and CDR2 is YYDKDF (reference sequence). This chain's CDR3 is CATSRGHVRETQYF. CDR3 in DNA: TGTGCCACCAGCAGAGGACACGTTCGGGAGACCCAGTACTTC.

The chain employs TRBV6-1 and TRBJ2-7; D possibly corresponds to TRBD1 (6 bases). The CDR3 has 15 amino acids. Trimming removed 5 bases at V and 1 base at J, with 15 bases between. The V gene's germline CDR1 is MNHNS and CDR2 SASEGT. In DNA, the CDR3 is TGTGCCAGCAGTCCTAGGACAGCTACTTCCTACGAGCAGTACTTC. It specifies CASSPRTATSYEQYF.

This clone was picked up a small number of times. V gene TRBV4-1 combines with J gene TRBJ1-2; perhaps TRBD1 as D (5 bases). V lost 0 bases, J lost 4 bases, and 21 bases lay in between. The length of the CDR3 is 18 residues. Germline V gene sequence: CDR1 MGHRA, CDR2 YSYEKL. This CDR3 is CASSQEVAGRSQFYGYTF. The CDR3 coding sequence is TGCGCCAGCAGCCAAGAGGTGGCAGGGAGGTCCCAGTTCTATGGCTACACCTTC.

The V call is TRBV27, the J call TRBJ2-5; 7 bases line up with TRBD2. CDR1 is MNHEY and CDR2 is SMNVEV in the germline V gene (reference sequence). The CDR3 runs 14 residues. The trim removed 7 bases at V and 1 base at J, leaving 6 bases unmatched. The CDR3 bases are TGTGCCAGCACGTGGGGGGGTGGCCAAGAGACCCAGTACTTC. Protein sequence: CASTWGGGQETQYF.

This clone was counted only a few times. V is TRBV5-4 and J is TRBJ2-3; 8 bases align to TRBD1. V lost 4 bases, J lost 6 bases, and 7 bases stayed unmatched. CDR3 length equals 14 residues. Germline V lookup: CDR1 SGHNT, CDR2 YYREEE (reference sequence). The CDR3 sequence: CASSTTTGGDTQYF. The CDR3 DNA reads as TGTGCCAGCAGCACAACAACAGGGGGTGATACGCAGTATTTT.

The J gene is TRBJ2-3, the V gene TRBV5-1; 12 bases align to TRBD2. V shed 3 bases and J 4 bases; nucleotides not matched to a gene: 6. CDR3 length: 16 residues. Germline V gene sequence: CDR1 SGHRS, CDR2 YFSETQ. This CDR3 is CASSSVTSGGPDTQYF. The CDR3 DNA sequence: TGCGCCAGCAGCTCGGTGACTAGCGGGGGACCAGATACGCAGTATTTT.

The chain combines TRBV7-2 with TRBJ1-2, with D possibly being TRBD1 (6 bases). The CDR3 is 15 residues long. V gave up 5 bases and J gave up 6 bases, with 19 bases separating them. Germline lookup yields CDR1 SGHTA and CDR2 FQGNSA. The CDR3 DNA sequence: TGTGCCAGCAGCGGACGGACAGCGAAACTCGATGGCTACACCTTC. This sequence encodes CASSGRTAKLDGYTF. The full variable domain, with the rest looked up from reference TRBV7-2 and TRBJ1-2, is GAGVSQSPSNKVTEKGKDVELRCDPISGHTALYWYRQSLGQGLEFLIYFQGNSAPDKSGLPSDRFSAERTGGSVSTLTIQRTQQEDSAVYLCASSGRTAKLDGYTFGSGTRLTVV.

V and J are TRBV4-3 and TRBJ1-2; tentatively, D is TRBD1 (6 bases). Germline assignment: CDR1 LGHNA and CDR2 YSLEER. V lost 2 bases and J lost 0, with 13 bases in between. CDR3 size: 16 residues. DNA of the CDR3: TGCGCCAGCAGCCAATACCCGGGACAATCTAACTATGGCTACACCTTC. Its protein is CASSQYPGQSNYGYTF.